Sequencing of this T cell receptor (beta chain) was carried out in a study of OX40 agonist ivuxolimab in advanced cancers. Study as a whole: Age averaged 60 years (range roughly 23 to 85), and more than 80% were male. Study outcomes and limitations: Expanded peripheral T cell antigen specificity was not determined. CD4+ T cells averaged fewer expanded clones than CD8+ T cells.

This clone has more than one count but fewer than ten. Its antigen is undetermined. Using immunoSEQ multiplex PCR, the repertoire was profiled, and TCRdb retains in-frame clones only, with some absent. The repertoire holds around 98,000 clones, around 85% seen once, with roughly 0.5% in the top ten. CDR1 and CDR2 (germline): MNHNY, SVGAGI (reference sequence). V was clipped by 6 bases and J by 2 bases, with 11 bases between them. The CDR3 length is 14 residues. The sequence was collected from an adult with an advanced solid tumor such as melanoma, head and neck, liver or kidney cancer. The sequencing here drew on CD4+ or CD8+ T cells sorted from blood, taken in a trial of the OX40 agonist ivuxolimab. The rearrangement joins TRBV6-6 to TRBJ1-5; D might be TRBD1 (5 bases). The CDR3 sequence: CASRGREGNQPQHF. DNA for the CDR3: TGTGCCAGCAGGGGCAGGGAGGGCAATCAGCCCCAGCATTTT.